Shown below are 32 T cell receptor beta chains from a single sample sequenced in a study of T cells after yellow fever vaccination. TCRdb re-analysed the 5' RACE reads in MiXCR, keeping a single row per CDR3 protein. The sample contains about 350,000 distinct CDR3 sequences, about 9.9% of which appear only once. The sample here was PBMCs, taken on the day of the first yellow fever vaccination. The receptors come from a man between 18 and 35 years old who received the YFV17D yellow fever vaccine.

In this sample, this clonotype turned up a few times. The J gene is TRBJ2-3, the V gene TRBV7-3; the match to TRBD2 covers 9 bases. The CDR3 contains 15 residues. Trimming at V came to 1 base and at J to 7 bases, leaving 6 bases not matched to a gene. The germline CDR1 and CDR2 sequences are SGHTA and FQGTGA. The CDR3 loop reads CASSLNAGGPYTQYF. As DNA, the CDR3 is TGTGCCAGCAGCTTAAACGCGGGGGGGCCGTATACGCAGTATTTT.

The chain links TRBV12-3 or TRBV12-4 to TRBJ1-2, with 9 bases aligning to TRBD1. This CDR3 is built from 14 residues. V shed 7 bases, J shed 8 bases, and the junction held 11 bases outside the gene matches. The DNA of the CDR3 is TGTGCCAGCACCCAGGACAGGGGACGGGGCGGCTACACCTTC. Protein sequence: CASTQDRGRGGYTF.

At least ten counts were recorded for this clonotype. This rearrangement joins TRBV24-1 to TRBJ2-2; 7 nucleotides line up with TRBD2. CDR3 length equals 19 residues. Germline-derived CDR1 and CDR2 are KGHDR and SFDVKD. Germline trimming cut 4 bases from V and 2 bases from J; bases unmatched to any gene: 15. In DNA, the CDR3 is TGTGCCACCAGTGACGGTGTGTCTTTCGGCGGGGGAAACACCGGGGAGCTGTTTTTT. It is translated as CATSDGVSFGGGNTGELFF.

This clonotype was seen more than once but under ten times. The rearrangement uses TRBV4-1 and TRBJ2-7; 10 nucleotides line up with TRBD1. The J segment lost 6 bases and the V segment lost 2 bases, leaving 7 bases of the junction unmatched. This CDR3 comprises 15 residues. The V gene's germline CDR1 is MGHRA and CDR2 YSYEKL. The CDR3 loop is CASSQRRDRGFEQYF. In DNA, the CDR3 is TGCGCCAGCAGCCAAAGACGGGACAGGGGTTTCGAGCAGTACTTC.

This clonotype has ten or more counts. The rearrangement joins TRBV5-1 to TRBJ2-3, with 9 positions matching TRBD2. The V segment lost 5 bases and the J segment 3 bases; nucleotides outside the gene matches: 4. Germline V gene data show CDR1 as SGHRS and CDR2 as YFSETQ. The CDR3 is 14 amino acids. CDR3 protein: CASRISGGTDTQYF. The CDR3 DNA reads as TGCGCCAGCAGAATTAGCGGGGGTACAGATACGCAGTATTTT.

In DNA, the CDR3 is TGCAGCGTTGTCACCCCGTCCAAGACCCAGTACTTC. Translating it yields CSVVTPSKTQYF. The chain links TRBV29-1 to TRBJ2-5; D remains unclear. This CDR3 is built from 12 residues. Germline CDR1 reads SQVTM; CDR2 reads ANQGSEA. V was pared by 4 bases and J by 6 bases, with 12 bases between. The variable domain in full, with the rest retrieved from reference TRBV29-1 and TRBJ2-5, is SAVISQKPSRDICQRGTSLTIQCQVDSQVTMMFWYRQQPGQSLTLIATANQGSEATYESGFVIDKFPISRPNLTFSTLTVSNMSPEDSSIYLCSVVTPSKTQYFGPGTRLLVL.

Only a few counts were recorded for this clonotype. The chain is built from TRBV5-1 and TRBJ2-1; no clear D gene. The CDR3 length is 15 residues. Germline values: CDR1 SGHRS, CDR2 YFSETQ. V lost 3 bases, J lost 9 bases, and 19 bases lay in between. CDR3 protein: CASSYHTPPASEQFF. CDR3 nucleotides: TGCGCCAGCAGCTACCATACTCCCCCCGCGAGTGAGCAGTTCTTC. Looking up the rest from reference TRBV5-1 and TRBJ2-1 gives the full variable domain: KAGVTQTPRYLIKTRGQQVTLSCSPISGHRSVSWYQQTPGQGLQFLFEYFSETQRNKGNFPGRFSGRQFSNSRSEMNVSTLELGDSALYLCASSYHTPPASEQFFGPGTRLTVL.

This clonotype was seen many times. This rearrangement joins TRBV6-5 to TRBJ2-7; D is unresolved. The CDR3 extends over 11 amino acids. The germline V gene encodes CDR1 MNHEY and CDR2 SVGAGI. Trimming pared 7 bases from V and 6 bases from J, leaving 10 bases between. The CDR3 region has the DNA TGTGCCAGCATAAGTGGAACCGAGCAGTACTTC. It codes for CASISGTEQYF.

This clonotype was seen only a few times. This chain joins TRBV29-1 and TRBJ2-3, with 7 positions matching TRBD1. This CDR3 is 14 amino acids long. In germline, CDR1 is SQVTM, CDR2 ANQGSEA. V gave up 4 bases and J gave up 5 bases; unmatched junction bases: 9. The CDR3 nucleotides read TGCAGCGTTGGGGTAGGGGGCCGGGGAGATACGCAGTATTTT. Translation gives CSVGVGGRGDTQYF.

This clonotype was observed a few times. The CDR3 DNA is TGCAGTGTCGGATCCAGCGGGGGGAACGAGCAGTACGTC. Its translation is CSVGSSGGNEQYV. V gene TRBV20-1 combines with J gene TRBJ2-7; 9 bases line up with TRBD2. The CDR3 loop spans 13 amino acids. After removal of 7 bases from V and 5 bases from J, the junction contained 9 bases not matched to a gene. Germline V gene lookup returns CDR1 DFQATT and CDR2 SNEGSKA (reference sequence).

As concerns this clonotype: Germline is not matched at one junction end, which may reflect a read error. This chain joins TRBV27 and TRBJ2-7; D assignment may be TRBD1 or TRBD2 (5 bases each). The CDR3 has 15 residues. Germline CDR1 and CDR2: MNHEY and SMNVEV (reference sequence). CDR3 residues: CASSLYGTLGREKYF. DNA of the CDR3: TGTGCCAGCAGTTTATACGGGACGTTAGGCCGCGAGAAGTACTTC.

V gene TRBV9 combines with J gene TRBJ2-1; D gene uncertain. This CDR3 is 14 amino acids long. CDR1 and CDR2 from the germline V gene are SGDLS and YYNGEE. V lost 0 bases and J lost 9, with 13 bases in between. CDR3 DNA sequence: TGTGCCAGCAGCGTAGATGTCTTTGTCTCTGAGCAGTTCTTC. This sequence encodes CASSVDVFVSEQFF.

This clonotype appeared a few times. The DNA of the CDR3 is TGCGCCAGCAGCACACAGGGGAGCTCCTACAATGAGCAGTTCTTC. It encodes CASSTQGSSYNEQFF. The genes are TRBV5-1 and TRBJ2-1; 7 nucleotides align to TRBD1. The CDR3 has 15 residues. Looked up from germline, CDR1 is SGHRS and CDR2 is YFSETQ. Trimming cost V 4 bases and J 0 bases; bases outside gene matches: 4.

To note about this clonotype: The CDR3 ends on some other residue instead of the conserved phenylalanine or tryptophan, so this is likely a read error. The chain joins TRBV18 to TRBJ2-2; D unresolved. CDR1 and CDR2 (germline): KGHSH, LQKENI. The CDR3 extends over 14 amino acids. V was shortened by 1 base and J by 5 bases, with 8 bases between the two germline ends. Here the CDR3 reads CASSPLANTGELFS. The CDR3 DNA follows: TGTGCCAGCTCACCACTCGCCAATACCGGGGAGCTGTTTTCT.

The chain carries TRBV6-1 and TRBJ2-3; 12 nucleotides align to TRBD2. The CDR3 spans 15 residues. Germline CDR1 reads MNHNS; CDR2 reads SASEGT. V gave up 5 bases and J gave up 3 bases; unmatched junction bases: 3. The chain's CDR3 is CASSPSGGGTDTQYF. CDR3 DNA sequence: TGTGCCAGCAGTCCTAGCGGGGGGGGTACAGATACGCAGTATTTT.

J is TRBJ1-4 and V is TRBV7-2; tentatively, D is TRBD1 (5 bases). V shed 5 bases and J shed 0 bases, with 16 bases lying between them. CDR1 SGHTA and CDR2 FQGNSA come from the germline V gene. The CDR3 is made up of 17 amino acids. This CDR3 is CASSKRGRDATNEKLFF. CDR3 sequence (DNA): TGTGCCAGCAGCAAGCGGGGCAGGGATGCAACTAATGAAAAACTGTTTTTT.

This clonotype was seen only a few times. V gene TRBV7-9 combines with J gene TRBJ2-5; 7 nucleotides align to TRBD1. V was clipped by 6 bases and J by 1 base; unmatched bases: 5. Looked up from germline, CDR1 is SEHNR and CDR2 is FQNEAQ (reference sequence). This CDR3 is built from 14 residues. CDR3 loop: CASREGTVQETQYF. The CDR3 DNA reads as TGTGCCAGCAGGGAAGGGACAGTCCAAGAGACCCAGTACTTC.

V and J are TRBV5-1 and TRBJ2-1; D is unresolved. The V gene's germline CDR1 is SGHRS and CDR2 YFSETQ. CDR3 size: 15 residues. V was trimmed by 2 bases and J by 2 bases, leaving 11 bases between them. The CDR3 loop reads CASSLYRLTYNEQFF. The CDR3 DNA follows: TGCGCCAGCAGCTTATACAGATTAACCTACAATGAGCAGTTCTTC.

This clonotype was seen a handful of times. In DNA, the CDR3 is TGCAGTGCTAGTGGCCGGACCCCCTACGAGCAGTACTTC. Protein: CSASGRTPYEQYF. The chain recombines TRBV20-1 with TRBJ2-7; D not resolved. CDR3 length: 13 residues. V gave up 3 bases and J gave up 2 bases, with 11 bases separating them. Germline V gene sequence: CDR1 DFQATT, CDR2 SNEGSKA (reference sequence).

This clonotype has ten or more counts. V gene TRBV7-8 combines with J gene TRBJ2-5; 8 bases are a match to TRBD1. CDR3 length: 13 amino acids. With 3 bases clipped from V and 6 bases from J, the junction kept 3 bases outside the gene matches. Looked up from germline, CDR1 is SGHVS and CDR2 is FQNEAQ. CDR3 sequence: CASSFGQGKTQYF. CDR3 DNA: TGTGCCAGCAGCTTTGGACAGGGAAAGACCCAGTACTTC. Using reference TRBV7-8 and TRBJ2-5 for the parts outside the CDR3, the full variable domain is GAGVSQSPRYKVAKRGQDVALRCDPISGHVSLFWYQQALGQGPEFLTYFQNEAQLDKSGLPSDRFFAERPEGSVSTLKIQRTQQEDSAVYLCASSFGQGKTQYFGPGTRLLVL.

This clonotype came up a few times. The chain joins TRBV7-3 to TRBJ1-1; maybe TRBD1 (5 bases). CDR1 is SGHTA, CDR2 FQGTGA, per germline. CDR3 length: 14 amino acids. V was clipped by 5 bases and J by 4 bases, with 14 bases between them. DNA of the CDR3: TGTGCCAGCAGCCCCGAGAGGGGTTCCACTGAAGCTTTCTTT. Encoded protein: CASSPERGSTEAFF.

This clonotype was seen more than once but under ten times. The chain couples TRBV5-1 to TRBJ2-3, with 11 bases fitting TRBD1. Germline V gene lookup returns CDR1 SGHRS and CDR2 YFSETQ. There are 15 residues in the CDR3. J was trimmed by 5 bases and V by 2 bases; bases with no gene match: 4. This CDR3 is CASSFGGTGGDTQYF. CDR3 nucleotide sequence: TGCGCCAGCAGCTTCGGAGGGACAGGGGGAGATACGCAGTATTTT.

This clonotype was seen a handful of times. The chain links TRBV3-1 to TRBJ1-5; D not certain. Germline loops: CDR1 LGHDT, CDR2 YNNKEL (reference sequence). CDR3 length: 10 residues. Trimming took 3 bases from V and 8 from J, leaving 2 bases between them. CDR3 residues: CASSQEPQHF. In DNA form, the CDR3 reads TGTGCCAGCAGCCAGGAGCCCCAGCATTTT.

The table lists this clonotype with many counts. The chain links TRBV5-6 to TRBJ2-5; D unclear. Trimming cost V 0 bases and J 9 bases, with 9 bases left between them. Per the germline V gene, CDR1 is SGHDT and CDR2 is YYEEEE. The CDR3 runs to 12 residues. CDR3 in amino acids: CASSLVSDPQYF. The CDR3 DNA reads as TGTGCCAGCAGCTTGGTTTCCGATCCCCAGTACTTC.

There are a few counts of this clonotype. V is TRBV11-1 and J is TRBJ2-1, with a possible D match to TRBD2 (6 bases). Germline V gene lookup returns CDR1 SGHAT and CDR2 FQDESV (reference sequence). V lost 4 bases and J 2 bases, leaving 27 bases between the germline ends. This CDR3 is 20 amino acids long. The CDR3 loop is CASSSPAGLNPARAYNEQFF. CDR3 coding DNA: TGTGCCAGCAGCTCGCCTGCGGGATTAAACCCCGCTAGGGCCTACAATGAGCAGTTCTTC.

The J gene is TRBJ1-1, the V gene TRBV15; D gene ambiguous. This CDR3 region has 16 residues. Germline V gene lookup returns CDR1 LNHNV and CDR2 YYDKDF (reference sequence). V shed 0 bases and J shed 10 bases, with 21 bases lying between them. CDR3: CATSRDGWAGGDGAFF. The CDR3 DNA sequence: TGTGCCACCAGCAGAGATGGGTGGGCGGGAGGAGATGGAGCTTTCTTT.

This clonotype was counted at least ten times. The CDR3 DNA follows: TGTGCCAGCAGCTCCTACAATGAGCAGTTCTTC. This gives the protein CASSSYNEQFF. This sequence joins TRBV5-6 and TRBJ2-1; no clear D. Trimming cost V 3 bases and J 2 bases, with 0 bases left between them. Germline V gives CDR1 SGHDT, CDR2 YYEEEE. The CDR3 has 11 amino acids.

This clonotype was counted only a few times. The CDR3 here is CASSDRGDQPQHF. Written as DNA, the CDR3 is TGTGCCAGCAGTGACAGGGGAGATCAGCCCCAGCATTTT. The V call is TRBV6-2 or TRBV6-3, the J call TRBJ1-5; TRBD1 agrees at 8 bases. The CDR3 contains 13 residues. Unmatched junction bases numbered 2, after V lost 5 bases and J lost 5 bases. Germline values: CDR1 MNHEY, CDR2 SVGEGT.

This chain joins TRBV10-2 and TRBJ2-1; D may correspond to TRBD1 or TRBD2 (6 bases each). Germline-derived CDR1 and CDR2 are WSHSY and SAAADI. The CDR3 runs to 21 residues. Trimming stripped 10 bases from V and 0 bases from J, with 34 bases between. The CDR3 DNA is TGCGCCACCGTCGGCCCGGGGGCGCCCCCTGTGGCTGGGGGCTCCTACAATGAGCAGTTCTTC. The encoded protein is CATVGPGAPPVAGGSYNEQFF.

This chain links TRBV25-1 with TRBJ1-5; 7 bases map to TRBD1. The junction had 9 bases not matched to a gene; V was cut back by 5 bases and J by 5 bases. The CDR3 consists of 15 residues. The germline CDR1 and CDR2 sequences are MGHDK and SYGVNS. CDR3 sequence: CASSPQGSWDQPQHF. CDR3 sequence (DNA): TGTGCCAGCAGTCCACAGGGGAGTTGGGATCAGCCCCAGCATTTT.

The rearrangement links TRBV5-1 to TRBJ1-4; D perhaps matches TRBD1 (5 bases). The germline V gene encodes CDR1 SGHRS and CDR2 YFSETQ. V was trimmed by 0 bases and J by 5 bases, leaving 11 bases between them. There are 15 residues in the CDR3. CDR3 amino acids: CASSLGEAGNEKLFF. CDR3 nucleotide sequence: TGCGCCAGCAGCTTGGGTGAGGCAGGGAATGAAAAACTGTTTTTT.

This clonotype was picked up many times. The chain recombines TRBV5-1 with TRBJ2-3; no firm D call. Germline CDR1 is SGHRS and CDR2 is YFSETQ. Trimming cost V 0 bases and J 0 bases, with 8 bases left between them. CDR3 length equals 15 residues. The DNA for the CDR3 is TGCGCCAGCAGCTTGGAAAACCCTAGCACAGATACGCAGTATTTT. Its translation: CASSLENPSTDTQYF.